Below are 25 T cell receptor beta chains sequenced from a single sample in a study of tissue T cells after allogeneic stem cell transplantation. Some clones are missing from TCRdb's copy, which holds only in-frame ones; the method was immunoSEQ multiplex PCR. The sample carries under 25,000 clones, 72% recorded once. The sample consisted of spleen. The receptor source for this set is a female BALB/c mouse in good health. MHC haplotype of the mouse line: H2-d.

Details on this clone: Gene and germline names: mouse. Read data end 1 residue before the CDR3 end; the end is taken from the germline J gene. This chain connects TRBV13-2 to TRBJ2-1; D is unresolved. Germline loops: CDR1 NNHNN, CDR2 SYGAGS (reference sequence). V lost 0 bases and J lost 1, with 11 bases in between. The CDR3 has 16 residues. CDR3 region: CASGDARVQNYAEQFF. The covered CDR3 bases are TGTGCCAGCGGTGATGCGAGGGTTCAGAACTATGCTGAGCAGTTC.

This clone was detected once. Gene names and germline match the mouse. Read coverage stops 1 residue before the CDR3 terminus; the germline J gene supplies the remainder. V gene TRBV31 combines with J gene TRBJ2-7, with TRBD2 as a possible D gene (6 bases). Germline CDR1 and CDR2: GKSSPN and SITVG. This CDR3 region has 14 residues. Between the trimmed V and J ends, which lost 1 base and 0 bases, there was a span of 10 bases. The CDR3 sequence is CAWSHLGSSYEQYF. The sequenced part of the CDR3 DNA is TGTGCCTGGAGTCATCTGGGGAGCTCCTATGAACAGTAC. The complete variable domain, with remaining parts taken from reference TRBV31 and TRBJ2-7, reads AQTIHQWPVAEIKAVGSPLSLGCTIKGKSSPNLYWYWQATGGTLQQLFYSITVGQVESVVQLNLSASRPKDDQFILSTEKLLLSHSGFYLCAWSHLGSSYEQYFGPGTRLTVL.

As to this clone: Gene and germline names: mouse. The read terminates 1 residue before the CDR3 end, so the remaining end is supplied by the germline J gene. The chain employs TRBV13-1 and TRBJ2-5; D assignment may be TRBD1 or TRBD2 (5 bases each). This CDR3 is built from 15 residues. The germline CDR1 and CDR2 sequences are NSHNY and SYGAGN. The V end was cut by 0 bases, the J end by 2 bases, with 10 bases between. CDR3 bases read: TGTGCCAGCAGTGATGCACGGGGGTCCCAAGACACCCAGTAC. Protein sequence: CASSDARGSQDTQY. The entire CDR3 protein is CASSDARGSQDTQYF.

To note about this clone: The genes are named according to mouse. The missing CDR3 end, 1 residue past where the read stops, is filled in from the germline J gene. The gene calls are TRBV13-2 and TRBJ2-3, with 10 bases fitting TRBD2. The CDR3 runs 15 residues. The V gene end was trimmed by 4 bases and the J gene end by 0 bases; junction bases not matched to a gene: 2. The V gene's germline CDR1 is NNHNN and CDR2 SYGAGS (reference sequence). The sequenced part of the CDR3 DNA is TGTGCCAGCGGTCCTGGGGGGGCTAGTGCAGAAACGCTGTAT. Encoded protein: CASGPGGASAETLY. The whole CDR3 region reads CASGPGGASAETLYF.

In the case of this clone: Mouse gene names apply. The covered CDR3 bases are TGTGCCAGCGGTGAAAAAACAAACACAGAAGTCTTC. This sequence encodes CASGEKTNTEVF. The full CDR3 is CASGEKTNTEVFF. The chain recombines TRBV13-2 with TRBJ1-1; D gene unclear. The CDR3 end is not reached by the read, which stops 1 residue before it; the germline J gene fills it in. The CDR3 is 13 amino acids. The V end was cut by 2 bases, the J end by 0 bases, with 5 bases between. Germline lookup yields CDR1 NNHNN and CDR2 SYGAGS (reference sequence).

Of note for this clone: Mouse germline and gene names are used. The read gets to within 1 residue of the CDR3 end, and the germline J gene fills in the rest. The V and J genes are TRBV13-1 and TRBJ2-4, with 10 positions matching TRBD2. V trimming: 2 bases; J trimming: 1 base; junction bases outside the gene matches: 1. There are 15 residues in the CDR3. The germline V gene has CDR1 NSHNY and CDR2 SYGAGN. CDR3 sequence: CASSETGGRQNTLYF. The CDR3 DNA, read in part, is TGTGCCAGCAGTGAGACTGGGGGGCGTCAAAACACCTTGTAC.

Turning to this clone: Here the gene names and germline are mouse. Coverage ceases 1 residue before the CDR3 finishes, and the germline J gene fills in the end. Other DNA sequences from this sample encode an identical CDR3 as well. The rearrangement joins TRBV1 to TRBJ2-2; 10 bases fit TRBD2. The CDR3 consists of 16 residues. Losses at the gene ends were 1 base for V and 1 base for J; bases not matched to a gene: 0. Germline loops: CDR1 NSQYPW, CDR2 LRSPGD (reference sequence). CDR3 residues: CTCSAGTGGNTGQLYF. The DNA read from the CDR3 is TGCACCTGCAGTGCAGGGACTGGGGGAAACACCGGGCAGCTCTAC.

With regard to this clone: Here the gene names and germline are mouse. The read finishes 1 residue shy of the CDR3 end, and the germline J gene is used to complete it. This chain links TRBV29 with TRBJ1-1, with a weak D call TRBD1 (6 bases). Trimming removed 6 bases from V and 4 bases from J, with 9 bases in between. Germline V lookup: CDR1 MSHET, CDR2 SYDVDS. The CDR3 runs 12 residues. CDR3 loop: CASSLQGTEVFF. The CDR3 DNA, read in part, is TGTGCTAGCAGCTTACAGGGCACAGAAGTCTTC.

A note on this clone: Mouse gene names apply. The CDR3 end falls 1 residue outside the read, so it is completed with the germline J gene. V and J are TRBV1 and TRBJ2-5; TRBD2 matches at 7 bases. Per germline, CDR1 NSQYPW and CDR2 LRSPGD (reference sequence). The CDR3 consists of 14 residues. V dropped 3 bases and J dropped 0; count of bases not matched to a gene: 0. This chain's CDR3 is CTCSAGGNQDTQYF. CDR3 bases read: TGCACCTGCAGTGCGGGGGGGAACCAAGACACCCAGTAC.

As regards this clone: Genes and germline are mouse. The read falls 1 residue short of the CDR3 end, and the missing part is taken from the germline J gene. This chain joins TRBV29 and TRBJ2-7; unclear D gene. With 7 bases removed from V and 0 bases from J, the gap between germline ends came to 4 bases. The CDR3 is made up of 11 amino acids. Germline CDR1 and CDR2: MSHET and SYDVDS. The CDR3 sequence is CASISSYEQYF. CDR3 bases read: TGTGCTAGCATTAGCTCCTATGAACAGTAC.

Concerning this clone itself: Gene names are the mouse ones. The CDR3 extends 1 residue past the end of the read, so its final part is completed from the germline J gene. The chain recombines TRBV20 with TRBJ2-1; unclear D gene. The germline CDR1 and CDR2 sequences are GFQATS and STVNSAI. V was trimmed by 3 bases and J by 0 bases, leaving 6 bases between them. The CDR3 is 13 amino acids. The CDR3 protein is CGARADNYAEQFF. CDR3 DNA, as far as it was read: TGTGGTGCTAGAGCGGATAACTATGCTGAGCAGTTC.

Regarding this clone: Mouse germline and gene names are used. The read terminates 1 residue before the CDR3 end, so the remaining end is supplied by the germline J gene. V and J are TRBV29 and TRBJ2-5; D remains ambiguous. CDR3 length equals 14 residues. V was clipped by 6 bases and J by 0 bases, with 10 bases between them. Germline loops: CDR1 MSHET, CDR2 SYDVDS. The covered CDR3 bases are TGTGCTAGCAGCCGCACACTTAACCAAGACACCCAGTAC. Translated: CASSRTLNQDTQY. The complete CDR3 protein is CASSRTLNQDTQYF. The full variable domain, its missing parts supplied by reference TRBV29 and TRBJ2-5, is DMKVTQMPRYLIKRMGENVLLECGQDMSHETMYWYRQDPGLGLQLIYISYDVDSNSEGDIPKGYRVSRKKREHFSLILDSAKTNQTSVYFCASSRTLNQDTQYFGPGTRLLVL.

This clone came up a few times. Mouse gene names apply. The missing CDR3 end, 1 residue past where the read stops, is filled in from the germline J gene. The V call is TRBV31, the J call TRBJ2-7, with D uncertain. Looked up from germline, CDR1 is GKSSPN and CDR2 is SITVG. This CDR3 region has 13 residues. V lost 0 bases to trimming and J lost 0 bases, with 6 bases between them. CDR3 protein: CAWSLWVSYEQYF. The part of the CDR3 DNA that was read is TGTGCCTGGAGTCTGTGGGTCTCCTATGAACAGTAC.

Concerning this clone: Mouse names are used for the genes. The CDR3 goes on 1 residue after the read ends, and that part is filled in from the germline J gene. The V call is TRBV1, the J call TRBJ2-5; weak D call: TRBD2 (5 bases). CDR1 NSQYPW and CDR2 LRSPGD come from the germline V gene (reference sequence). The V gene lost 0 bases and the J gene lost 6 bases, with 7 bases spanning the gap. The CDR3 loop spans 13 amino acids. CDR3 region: CTCSADGVDTQYF. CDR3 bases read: TGCACCTGCAGTGCAGATGGGGTGGACACCCAGTAC.

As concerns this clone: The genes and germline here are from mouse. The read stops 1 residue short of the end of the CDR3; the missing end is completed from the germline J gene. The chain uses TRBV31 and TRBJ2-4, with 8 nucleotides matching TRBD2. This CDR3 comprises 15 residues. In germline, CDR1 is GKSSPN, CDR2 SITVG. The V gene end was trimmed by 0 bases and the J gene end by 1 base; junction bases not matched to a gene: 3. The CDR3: CAWSLLGDGQNTLYF. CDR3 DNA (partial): TGTGCCTGGAGTCTACTGGGGGATGGTCAAAACACCTTGTAC.

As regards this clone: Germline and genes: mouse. The chain's CDR3 is CASSQDWGAKDTQYF. CDR3 bases read: TGTGCCAGCAGCCAAGATTGGGGGGCGAAAGACACCCAGTAC. The rearrangement uses TRBV2 and TRBJ2-5; D might be TRBD2 (7 bases). Read sequence stops 1 residue before the CDR3 end, and the germline J gene provides the missing end. V was shortened by 0 bases and J by 4 bases, with 11 bases between the two germline ends. The CDR3 runs to 15 residues. Per germline, CDR1 LGHNA and CDR2 YSYQKL.

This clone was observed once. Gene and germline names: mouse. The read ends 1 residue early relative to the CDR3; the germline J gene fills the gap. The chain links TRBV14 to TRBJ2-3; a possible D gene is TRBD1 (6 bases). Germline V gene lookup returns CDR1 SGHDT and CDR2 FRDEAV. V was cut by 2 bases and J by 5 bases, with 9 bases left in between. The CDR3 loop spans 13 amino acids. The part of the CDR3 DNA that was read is TGTGCCAGCAGTTTGTACAGGGAAGAAACGCTGTAT. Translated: CASSLYREETLY. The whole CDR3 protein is CASSLYREETLYF.

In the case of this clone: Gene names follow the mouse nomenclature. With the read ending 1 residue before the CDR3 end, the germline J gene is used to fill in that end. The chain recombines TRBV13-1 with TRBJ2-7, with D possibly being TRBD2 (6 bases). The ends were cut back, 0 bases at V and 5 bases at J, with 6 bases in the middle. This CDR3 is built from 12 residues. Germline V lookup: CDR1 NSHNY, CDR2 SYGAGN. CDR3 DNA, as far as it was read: TGTGCCAGCAGTGATGGGGGGGATGAACAGTAC. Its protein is CASSDGGDEQY. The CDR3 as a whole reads CASSDGGDEQYF.

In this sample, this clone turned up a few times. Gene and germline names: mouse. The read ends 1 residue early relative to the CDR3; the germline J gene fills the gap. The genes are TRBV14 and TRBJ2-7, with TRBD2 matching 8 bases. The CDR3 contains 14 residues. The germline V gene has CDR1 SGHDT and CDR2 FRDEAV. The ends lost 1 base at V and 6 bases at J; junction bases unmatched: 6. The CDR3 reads CASSFNWGLSEQYF. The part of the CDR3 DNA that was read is TGTGCCAGCAGTTTCAACTGGGGGCTCTCTGAACAGTAC.

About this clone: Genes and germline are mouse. The CDR3 DNA, read in part, is TGTGCCAGCAGTATGAGGGGGCGCGACACCCAGTAC. It yields the protein CASSMRGRDTQY. The full CDR3 sequence reads CASSMRGRDTQYF. The V gene is TRBV19, the J gene TRBJ2-5; tentative D call: TRBD1 (7 bases). The CDR3 goes on 1 residue after the read ends, and that part is filled in from the germline J gene. Trimming pared 2 bases from V and 6 bases from J, leaving 10 bases between. There are 13 residues in the CDR3. Germline V gene lookup returns CDR1 FNHDT and CDR2 SITEND (reference sequence).

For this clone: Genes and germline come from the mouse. The CDR3 loop is CASTSDWGGEDTQYF. The CDR3 DNA, read in part, is TGTGCCAGCACCTCGGACTGGGGGGGCGAAGACACCCAGTAC. V and J are TRBV13-1 and TRBJ2-5, with 13 bases matching TRBD2. The read terminates 1 residue before the CDR3 end, so the remaining end is supplied by the germline J gene. Trimming at V came to 6 bases and at J to 4 bases, leaving 5 bases not matched to a gene. CDR3 length: 15 residues. CDR1 is NSHNY and CDR2 is SYGAGN in the germline V gene.

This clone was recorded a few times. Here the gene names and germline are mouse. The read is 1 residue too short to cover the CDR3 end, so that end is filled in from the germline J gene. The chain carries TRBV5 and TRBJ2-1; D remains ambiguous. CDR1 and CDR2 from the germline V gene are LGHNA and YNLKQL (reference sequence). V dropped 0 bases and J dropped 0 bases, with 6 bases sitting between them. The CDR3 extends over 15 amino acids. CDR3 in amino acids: CASSQEPYNYAEQFF. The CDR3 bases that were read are TGTGCCAGCAGCCAAGAACCCTATAACTATGCTGAGCAGTTC.

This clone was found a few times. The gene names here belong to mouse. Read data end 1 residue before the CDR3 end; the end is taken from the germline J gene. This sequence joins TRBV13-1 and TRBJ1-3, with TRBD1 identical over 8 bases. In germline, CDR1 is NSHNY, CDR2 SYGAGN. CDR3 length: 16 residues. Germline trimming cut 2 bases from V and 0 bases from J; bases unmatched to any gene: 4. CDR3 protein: CASSEPGQASGNTLYF. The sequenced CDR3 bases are TGTGCCAGCAGTGAACCGGGACAGGCTTCTGGAAATACGCTCTAT.

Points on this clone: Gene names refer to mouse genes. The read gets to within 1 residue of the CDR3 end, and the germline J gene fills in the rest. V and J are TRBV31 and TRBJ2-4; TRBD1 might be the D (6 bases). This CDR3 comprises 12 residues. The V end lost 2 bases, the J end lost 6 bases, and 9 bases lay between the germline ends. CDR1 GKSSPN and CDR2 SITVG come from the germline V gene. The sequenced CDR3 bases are TGTGCCTGGAGTTCAGGGGTTAACACCTTGTAC. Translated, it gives CAWSSGVNTLY. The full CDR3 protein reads CAWSSGVNTLYF.

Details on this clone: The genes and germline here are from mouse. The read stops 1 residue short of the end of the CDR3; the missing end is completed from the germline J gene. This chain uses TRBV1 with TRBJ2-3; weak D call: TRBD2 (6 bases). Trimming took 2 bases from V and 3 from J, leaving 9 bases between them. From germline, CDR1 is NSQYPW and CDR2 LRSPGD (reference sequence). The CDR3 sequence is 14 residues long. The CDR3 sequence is CTCSARGEAETLYF. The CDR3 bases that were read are TGCACCTGCAGTGCACGGGGGGAGGCAGAAACGCTGTAT.